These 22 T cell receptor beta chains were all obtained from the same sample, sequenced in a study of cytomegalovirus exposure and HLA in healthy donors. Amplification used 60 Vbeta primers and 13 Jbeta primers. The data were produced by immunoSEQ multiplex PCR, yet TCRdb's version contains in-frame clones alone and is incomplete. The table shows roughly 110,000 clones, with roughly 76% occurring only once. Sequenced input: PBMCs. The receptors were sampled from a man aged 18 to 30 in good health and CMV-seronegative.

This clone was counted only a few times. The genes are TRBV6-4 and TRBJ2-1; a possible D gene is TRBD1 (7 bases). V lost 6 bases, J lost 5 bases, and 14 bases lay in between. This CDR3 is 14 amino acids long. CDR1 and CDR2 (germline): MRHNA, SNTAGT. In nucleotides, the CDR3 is TGTGCCAGCAGGGACAGGTGGAGGGACAATGAGCAGTTCTTC. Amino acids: CASRDRWRDNEQFF.

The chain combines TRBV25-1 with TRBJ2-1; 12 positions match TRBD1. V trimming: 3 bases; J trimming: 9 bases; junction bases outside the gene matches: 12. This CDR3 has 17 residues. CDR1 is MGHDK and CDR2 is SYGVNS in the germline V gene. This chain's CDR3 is CASSEQARDRGRGEQFF. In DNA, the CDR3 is TGTGCCAGCAGTGAGCAAGCCCGGGACAGGGGGCGTGGTGAGCAGTTCTTC.

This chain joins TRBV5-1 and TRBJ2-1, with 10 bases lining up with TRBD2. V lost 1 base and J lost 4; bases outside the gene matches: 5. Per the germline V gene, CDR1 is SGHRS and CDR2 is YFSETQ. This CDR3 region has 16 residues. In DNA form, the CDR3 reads TGCGCCAGCAGCTTGCAGGCTAGCGGGGGATACAATGAGCAGTTCTTC. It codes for CASSLQASGGYNEQFF.

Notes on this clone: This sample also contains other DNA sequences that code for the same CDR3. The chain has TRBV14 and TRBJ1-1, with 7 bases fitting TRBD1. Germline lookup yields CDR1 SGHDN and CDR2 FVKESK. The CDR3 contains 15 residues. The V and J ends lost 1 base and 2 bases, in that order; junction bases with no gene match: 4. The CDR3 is CASSQAAGGNTEAFF. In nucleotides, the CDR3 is TGTGCCAGCAGCCAAGCAGCAGGGGGTAACACTGAAGCTTTCTTT.

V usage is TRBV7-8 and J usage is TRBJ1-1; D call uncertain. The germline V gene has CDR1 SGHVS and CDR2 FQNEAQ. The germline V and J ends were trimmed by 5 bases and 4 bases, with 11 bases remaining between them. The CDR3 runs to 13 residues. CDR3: CASSLTAGTEAFF. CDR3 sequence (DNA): TGTGCCAGCAGCCTTACGGCGGGCACTGAAGCTTTCTTT.

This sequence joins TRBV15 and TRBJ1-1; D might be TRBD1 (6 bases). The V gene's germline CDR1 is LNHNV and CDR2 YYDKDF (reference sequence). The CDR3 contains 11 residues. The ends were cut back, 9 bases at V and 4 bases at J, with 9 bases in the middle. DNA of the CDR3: TGTGCCACTCGGACAGCCACTGAAGCTTTCTTT. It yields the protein CATRTATEAFF.

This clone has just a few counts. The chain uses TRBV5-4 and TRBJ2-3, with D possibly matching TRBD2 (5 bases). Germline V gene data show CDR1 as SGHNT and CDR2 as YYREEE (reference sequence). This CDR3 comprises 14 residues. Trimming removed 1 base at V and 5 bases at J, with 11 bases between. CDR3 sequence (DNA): TGTGCCAGCAGCTTGCGGAGGTCGGTAGATACGCAGTATTTT. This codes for CASSLRRSVDTQYF.

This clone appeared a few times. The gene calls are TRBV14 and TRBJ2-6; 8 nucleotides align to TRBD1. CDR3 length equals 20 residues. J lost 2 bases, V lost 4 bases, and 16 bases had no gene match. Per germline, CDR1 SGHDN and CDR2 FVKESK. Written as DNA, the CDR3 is TGTGCCAGCAGCCCAAGGTGGGCAGGACAGGGTTATACTGGGGCCAACGTCCTGACTTTC. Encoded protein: CASSPRWAGQGYTGANVLTF.

The CDR3 is CASSPKPPTRTGELFF. DNA for the CDR3: TGTGCCAGCTCACCTAAGCCCCCAACCCGCACCGGGGAGCTGTTTTTT. The chain uses TRBV18 and TRBJ2-2; D gene ambiguous. This CDR3 contains 16 residues. Trimming left V 3 bases short and J 4 bases short, with 15 bases between. Germline CDR1 KGHSH, CDR2 LQKENI.

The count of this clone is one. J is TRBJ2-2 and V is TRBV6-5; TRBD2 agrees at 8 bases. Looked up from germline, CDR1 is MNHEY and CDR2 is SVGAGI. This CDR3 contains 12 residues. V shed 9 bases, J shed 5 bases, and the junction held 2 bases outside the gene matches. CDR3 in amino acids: CASSGVTGELFF. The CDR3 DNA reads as TGTGCCAGTAGCGGGGTTACCGGGGAGCTGTTTTTT.

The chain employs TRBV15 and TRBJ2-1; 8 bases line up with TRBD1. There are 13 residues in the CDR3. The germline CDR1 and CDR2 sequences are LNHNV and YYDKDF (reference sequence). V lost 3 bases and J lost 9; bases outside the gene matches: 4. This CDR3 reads CATSSHQGAEQFF. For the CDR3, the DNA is TGTGCCACCAGCAGTCATCAGGGGGCTGAGCAGTTCTTC. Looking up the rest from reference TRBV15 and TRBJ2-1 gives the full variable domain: DAMVIQNPRYQVTQFGKPVTLSCSQTLNHNVMYWYQQKSSQAPKLLFHYYDKDFNNEADTPDNFQSRRPNTSFCFLDIRSPGLGDTAMYLCATSSHQGAEQFFGPGTRLTVL.

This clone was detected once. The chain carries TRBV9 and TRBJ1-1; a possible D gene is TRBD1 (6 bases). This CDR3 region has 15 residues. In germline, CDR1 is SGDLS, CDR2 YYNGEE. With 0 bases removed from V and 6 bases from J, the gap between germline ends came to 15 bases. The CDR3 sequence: CASSVDTGWYSEAFF. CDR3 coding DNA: TGTGCCAGCAGCGTAGATACAGGGTGGTACTCTGAAGCTTTCTTT.

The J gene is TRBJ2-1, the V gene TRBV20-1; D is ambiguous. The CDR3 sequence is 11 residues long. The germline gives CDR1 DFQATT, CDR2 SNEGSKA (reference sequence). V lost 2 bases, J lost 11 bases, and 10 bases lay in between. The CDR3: CSARNLKQQFF. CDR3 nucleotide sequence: TGCAGTGCTAGAAACCTCAAGCAGCAGTTCTTC.

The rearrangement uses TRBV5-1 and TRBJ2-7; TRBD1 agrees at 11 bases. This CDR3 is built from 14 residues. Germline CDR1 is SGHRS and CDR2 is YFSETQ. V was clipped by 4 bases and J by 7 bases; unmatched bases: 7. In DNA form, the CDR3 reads TGCGCCAGCAGCCCTGGACAGGGGGCGCGGGAGCAGTACTTC. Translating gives CASSPGQGAREQYF.

This CDR3 is CASSLTGEYYGYTF. Here the CDR3 DNA reads TGTGCCAGCAGCTTAACAGGGGAGTACTATGGCTACACCTTC. J is TRBJ1-2 and V is TRBV5-6; 7 bases align to TRBD1. Germline loops: CDR1 SGHDT, CDR2 YYEEEE. This CDR3 region has 14 residues. V shed 2 bases, J shed 3 bases, and the junction held 4 bases outside the gene matches.

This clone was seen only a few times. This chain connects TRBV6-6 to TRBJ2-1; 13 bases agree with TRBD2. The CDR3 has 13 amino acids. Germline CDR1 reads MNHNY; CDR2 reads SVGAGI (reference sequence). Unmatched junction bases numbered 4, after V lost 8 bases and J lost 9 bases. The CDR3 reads CASVGTSGIEQFF. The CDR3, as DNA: TGTGCCAGCGTTGGGACTAGCGGGATTGAGCAGTTCTTC.

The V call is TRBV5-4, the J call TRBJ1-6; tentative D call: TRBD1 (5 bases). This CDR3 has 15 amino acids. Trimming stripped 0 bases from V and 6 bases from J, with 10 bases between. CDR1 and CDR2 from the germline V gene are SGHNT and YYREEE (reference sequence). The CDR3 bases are TGTGCCAGCAGCTTGGCGGGGACTACTAATTCACCCCTCCACTTT. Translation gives CASSLAGTTNSPLHF.

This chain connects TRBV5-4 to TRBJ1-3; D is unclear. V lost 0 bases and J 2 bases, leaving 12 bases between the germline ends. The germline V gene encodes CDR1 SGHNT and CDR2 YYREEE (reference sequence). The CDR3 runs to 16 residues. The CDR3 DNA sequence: TGTGCCAGCAGCTTGGAGGGCGGAGGTCCTGGAAACACCATATATTTT. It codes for CASSLEGGGPGNTIYF.

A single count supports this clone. The CDR3 DNA sequence: TGTGCCAGCTCGGACACCTCCTACGAGCAGTACTTC. The encoded protein is CASSDTSYEQYF. The chain couples TRBV18 to TRBJ2-7; TRBD1 is a possible D gene (5 bases). From germline, CDR1 is KGHSH and CDR2 LQKENI. This CDR3 is 12 amino acids long. V lost 6 bases, J lost 0 bases, and 6 bases lay in between.

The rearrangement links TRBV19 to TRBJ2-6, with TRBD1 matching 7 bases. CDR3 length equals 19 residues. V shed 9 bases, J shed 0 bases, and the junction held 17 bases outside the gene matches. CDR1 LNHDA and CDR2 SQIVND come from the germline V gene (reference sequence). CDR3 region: CASKGQRANRSSGANVLTF. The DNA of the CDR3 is TGTGCCAGCAAGGGACAGAGGGCGAATCGGAGCTCTGGGGCCAACGTCCTGACTTTC.

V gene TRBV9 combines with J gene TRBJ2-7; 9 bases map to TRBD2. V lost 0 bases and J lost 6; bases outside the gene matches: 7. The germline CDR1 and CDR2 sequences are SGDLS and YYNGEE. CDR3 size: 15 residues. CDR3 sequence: CASSVEPSGVSEQYF. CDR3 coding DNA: TGTGCCAGCAGCGTAGAGCCTAGCGGGGTTTCCGAGCAGTACTTC. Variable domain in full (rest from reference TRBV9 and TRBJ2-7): DSGVTQTPKHLITATGQRVTLRCSPRSGDLSVYWYQQSLDQGLQFLIQYYNGEERAKGNILERFSAQQFPDLHSELNLSSLELGDSALYFCASSVEPSGVSEQYFGPGTRLTVT.

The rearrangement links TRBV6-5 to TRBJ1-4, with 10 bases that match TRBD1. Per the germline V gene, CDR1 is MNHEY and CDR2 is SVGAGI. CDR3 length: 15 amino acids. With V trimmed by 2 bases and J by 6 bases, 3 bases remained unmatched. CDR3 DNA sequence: TGTGCCAGCAGTTACGCCGGGACAGGGGATGAAAAACTGTTTTTT. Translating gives CASSYAGTGDEKLFF.